These 22 T cell receptor beta chains came from one sample sequenced in a study of CD8 T cells in ankylosing spondylitis. Findings and caveats of the study: Seemingly distinctive of ankylosing spondylitis blood was a TCR beta motif formed by eight highly homologous variants.

Each CDR3 protein gets one entry after TCRdb re-called the 5' RACE reads with MiXCR. The repertoire holds hundreds of thousands of distinct CDR3 sequences, with 17% as singletons. For these TCRs, the target antigens are not known. Sequencing was carried out using blood, either unsorted or a sorted T cell fraction (not recorded which). Source of these receptors: a male donor with ankylosing spondylitis.

This clonotype has just a few counts. The J gene is TRBJ1-5, the V gene TRBV6-2 or TRBV6-3; D gene unclear. CDR1 and CDR2 from the germline V gene are MNHEY and SVGEGT. V shed 7 bases and J shed 3 bases, with 7 bases lying between them. The CDR3 consists of 12 residues. CDR3 DNA: TGTGCCAGCATGGCACCCAATCAGCCCCAGCATTTT. This codes for CASMAPNQPQHF.

This rearrangement joins TRBV11-2 to TRBJ2-6; D not resolved. The ends were cut back, 2 bases at V and 2 bases at J, with 10 bases in the middle. CDR1 SGHAT and CDR2 FQNNGV come from the germline V gene. CDR3 length equals 16 residues. CDR3 sequence (DNA): TGTGCCAGCAGCTTACAGGCAGTGGCTGGGGCCAACGTCCTGACTTTC. It is translated as CASSLQAVAGANVLTF. Full variable domain (outside the CDR3, taken from reference TRBV11-2 and TRBJ2-6): EAGVAQSPRYKIIEKRQSVAFWCNPISGHATLYWYQQILGQGPKLLIQFQNNGVVDDSQLPKDRFSAERLKGVDSTLKIQPAKLEDSAVYLCASSLQAVAGANVLTFGAGSRLTVL.

The chain is built from TRBV6-2 or TRBV6-3 and TRBJ2-1; D remains unclear. Germline V gives CDR1 MNHEY, CDR2 SVGEGT. CDR3 length: 14 amino acids. Trimming removed 5 bases at V and 0 bases at J, with 8 bases between. CDR3 nucleotide sequence: TGTGCCAGCAGTAGGGTGTACTCCTACAATGAGCAGTTCTTC. It encodes CASSRVYSYNEQFF.

A remark on this clonotype: It is unclear where the CDR3 begins or ends on the DNA, so no DNA is shown, and the CDR3 is as TCRdb lists it. V usage is TRBV21-1 and J usage is TRBJ1-6; the table's D call, TRBD1, was not checked against the DNA. TRBV21-1 is a pseudogene locus. The CDR3 sequence runs 12 residues, both termini included. CDR3 protein: CASWAGGSPLHF.

The sample holds a few counts of this clonotype. The chain employs TRBV6-5 and TRBJ2-5; the D gene is possibly TRBD1 (5 bases). Germline-derived CDR1 and CDR2 are MNHEY and SVGAGI. V was clipped by 4 bases and J by 2 bases, with 8 bases between them. The CDR3 consists of 13 residues. The CDR3 DNA sequence: TGTGCCAGCAGTTGGACATTACAAGAGACCCAGTACTTC. It translates to CASSWTLQETQYF.

The count of this clonotype is one. This rearrangement joins TRBV20-1 to TRBJ2-7, with D tentatively TRBD1 or TRBD2 (5 bases each). The CDR3 is 16 residues long. V was shortened by 7 bases and J by 2 bases, with 24 bases between the two germline ends. Germline V gives CDR1 DFQATT, CDR2 SNEGSKA (reference sequence). CDR3 in amino acids: CSVRGDGEPATYEQYF. The CDR3 coding sequence is TGCAGTGTCAGAGGGGACGGCGAGCCGGCTACCTACGAGCAGTACTTC.

Only a few counts were recorded for this clonotype. CDR3 sequence: CATSVSGSSDQPQHF. The CDR3 bases are TGTGCCACCAGTGTCTCAGGATCCTCCGATCAGCCCCAGCATTTT. This chain links TRBV24-1 with TRBJ1-5; D gene unclear. The V gene's germline CDR1 is KGHDR and CDR2 SFDVKD. There are 15 residues in the CDR3. The ends were cut back, 5 bases at V and 5 bases at J, with 15 bases in the middle.

The chain employs TRBV12-3 or TRBV12-4 and TRBJ2-7; 10 nucleotides line up with TRBD1. V shed 5 bases and J 4 bases; nucleotides not matched to a gene: 8. The CDR3 loop spans 15 amino acids. The CDR3 protein is CASSPGGQGRYEQYF. CDR3 DNA: TGTGCCAGCAGTCCGGGGGGACAGGGGAGGTACGAGCAGTACTTC.

The rearrangement uses TRBV6-2 or TRBV6-3 and TRBJ2-1; D perhaps matches TRBD1 (6 bases). This CDR3 is 13 amino acids long. In germline, CDR1 is MNHEY, CDR2 SVGEGT. V was shortened by 8 bases and J by 2 bases, with 10 bases between the two germline ends. CDR3 amino acids: CASRRDTYNEQFF. The CDR3, as DNA: TGTGCCAGCCGAAGGGACACCTACAATGAGCAGTTCTTC.

This clonotype was counted a few times. This chain uses TRBV15 with TRBJ2-2, with 10 bases identical to TRBD2. In germline, CDR1 is LNHNV, CDR2 YYDKDF (reference sequence). The CDR3 is 18 amino acids. V shed 0 bases and J 5 bases; nucleotides not matched to a gene: 9. The DNA of the CDR3 is TGTGCCACCAGCAGAGATAGGCTAGCGGGAGTTAGTACCGGGGAGCTGTTTTTT. Translated: CATSRDRLAGVSTGELFF.

The J gene is TRBJ1-2, the V gene TRBV6-1, with a tentative D call TRBD1 (6 bases). CDR3 length: 13 residues. Germline CDR1 is MNHNS and CDR2 is SASEGT. Trimming took 8 bases from V and 6 from J, leaving 16 bases between them. CDR3 loop: CASSGGRENGYTF. The CDR3 nucleotides read TGTGCCAGCTCCGGGGGGCGGGAGAATGGCTACACCTTC.

The chain employs TRBV7-8 and TRBJ1-4, with D unclear. The germline CDR1 and CDR2 sequences are SGHVS and FQNEAQ. The CDR3 runs 15 residues. V lost 1 base, J lost 8 bases, and 14 bases lay in between. Here the CDR3 reads CASSLGLGGREKLFF. DNA for the CDR3: TGTGCCAGCAGCTTAGGATTAGGTGGGAGGGAAAAACTGTTTTTT.

The rearrangement uses TRBV5-5 and TRBJ2-7, with 8 nucleotides matching TRBD1. The germline V gene has CDR1 SGHKS and CDR2 YYEKEE (reference sequence). CDR3 length equals 14 residues. The junction had 6 bases not matched to a gene; V was cut back by 2 bases and J by 5 bases. CDR3 DNA sequence: TGTGCCAGCAGCTTTGCGGCAGGGGGCAACGAGCAGTACTTC. This encodes CASSFAAGGNEQYF.

This clonotype occurred many times. The chain uses TRBV6-5 and TRBJ2-1; 10 nucleotides align to TRBD1. The ends lost 2 bases at V and 8 bases at J; junction bases unmatched: 9. Germline-derived CDR1 and CDR2 are MNHEY and SVGAGI. The CDR3 consists of 16 residues. CDR3 residues: CASSYLAGQGFYEQFF. CDR3 nucleotide sequence: TGTGCCAGCAGTTACCTCGCGGGACAGGGGTTCTATGAGCAGTTCTTC.

The chain has TRBV20-1 and TRBJ1-1, with a possible D match to TRBD1 (5 bases). The CDR3 spans 14 residues. The germline gives CDR1 DFQATT, CDR2 SNEGSKA (reference sequence). Trimming removed 4 bases from V and 2 bases from J, with 14 bases in between. The CDR3 is CSAIPIGHNTEAFF. The CDR3 DNA reads TGCAGTGCTATACCGATCGGACACAACACTGAAGCTTTCTTT.

The sample holds many counts of this clonotype. The chain carries TRBV28 and TRBJ2-3; D is possibly TRBD1 (6 bases). The V gene's germline CDR1 is MDHEN and CDR2 SYDVKM. This CDR3 contains 17 residues. Trimming removed 4 bases from V and 2 bases from J, with 19 bases in between. The CDR3 DNA sequence: TGTGCCAGCAGTTATATTAGGAACAGGGCTTTCACAGATACGCAGTATTTT. Its translation is CASSYIRNRAFTDTQYF.

This clonotype was counted many times. This chain links TRBV5-1 with TRBJ2-1; TRBD2 agrees at 11 bases. Germline CDR1 is SGHRS and CDR2 is YFSETQ. The junction had 2 bases not matched to a gene; V was cut back by 1 base and J by 2 bases. The CDR3 has 16 amino acids. CDR3 in DNA: TGCGCCAGCAGCTTGACTAGCGGGAGTACCTACAATGAGCAGTTCTTC. It is translated as CASSLTSGSTYNEQFF.

There are a few counts of this clonotype. The chain recombines TRBV5-1 with TRBJ1-5; 8 nucleotides align to TRBD1. V lost 4 bases and J lost 4; bases outside the gene matches: 4. The CDR3 consists of 14 residues. Per germline, CDR1 SGHRS and CDR2 YFSETQ. The CDR3 DNA follows: TGCGCCAGCAGCCAGGGACAGGAAAATCAGCCCCAGCATTTT. It translates to CASSQGQENQPQHF.

The sample holds a few counts of this clonotype. The chain combines TRBV2 with TRBJ1-5; a possible D gene is TRBD1 (5 bases). The ends were cut back, 6 bases at V and 7 bases at J, with 13 bases in the middle. The CDR3 contains 13 residues. The germline CDR1 and CDR2 sequences are SNHLY and FYNNEI. This CDR3 is CASSNPGKQPQHF. In DNA, the CDR3 is TGTGCCAGCAGCAACCCAGGGAAACAGCCCCAGCATTTT.

There are many counts of this clonotype. The rearrangement uses TRBV10-3 and TRBJ2-2, with TRBD2 matching over 7 bases. Per germline, CDR1 ENHRY and CDR2 SYGVKD. The V gene end was trimmed by 3 bases and the J gene end by 5 bases; junction bases not matched to a gene: 3. This CDR3 region has 14 residues. Here the CDR3 DNA reads TGTGCCATCAGTGACGCGGGAGATACCGGGGAGCTGTTTTTT. Translating gives CAISDAGDTGELFF.

This chain connects TRBV6-5 to TRBJ2-7; TRBD1 aligns across 12 bases. This CDR3 contains 16 residues. The germline gives CDR1 MNHEY, CDR2 SVGAGI. V was clipped by 0 bases and J by 3 bases; unmatched bases: 3. CDR3 nucleotides: TGTGCCAGCAGTTACTCAGGGACAGGGGGCGTCTACGAGCAGTACTTC. Residues: CASSYSGTGGVYEQYF.

This clonotype was seen at least ten times. The J gene is TRBJ1-5, the V gene TRBV21-1; TRBD1 is the table's D call, not checked against the DNA. TRBV21-1 represents a pseudogene. This CDR3 region has 19 residues. In DNA, the CDR3 is TGTGCCAGCAGCAATTCCCGGGACAGCCGCCCTTATAGCAATCACCCCCAGCATTTT. Protein: CASSNSRDSRPYSNHPQHF.